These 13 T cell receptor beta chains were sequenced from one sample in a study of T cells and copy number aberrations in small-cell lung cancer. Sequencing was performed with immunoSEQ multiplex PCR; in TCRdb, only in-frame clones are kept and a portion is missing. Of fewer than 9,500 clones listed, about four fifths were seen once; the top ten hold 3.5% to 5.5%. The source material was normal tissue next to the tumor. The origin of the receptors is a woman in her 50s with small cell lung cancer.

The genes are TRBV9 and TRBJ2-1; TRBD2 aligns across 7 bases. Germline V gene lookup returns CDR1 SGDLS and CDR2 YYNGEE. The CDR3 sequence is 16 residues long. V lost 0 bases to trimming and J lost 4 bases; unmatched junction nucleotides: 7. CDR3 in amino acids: CASSVGGGGPYNEQFF. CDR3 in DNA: TGTGCCAGCAGCGTAGGGGGGGGAGGGCCGTACAATGAGCAGTTCTTC.

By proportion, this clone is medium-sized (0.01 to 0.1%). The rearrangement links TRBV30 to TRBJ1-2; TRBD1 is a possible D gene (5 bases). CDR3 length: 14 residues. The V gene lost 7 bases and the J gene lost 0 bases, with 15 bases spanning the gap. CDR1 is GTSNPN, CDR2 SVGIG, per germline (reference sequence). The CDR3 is CALDSELANYGYTF. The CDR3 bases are TGTGCCTTAGACAGCGAGTTAGCTAACTATGGCTACACCTTC.

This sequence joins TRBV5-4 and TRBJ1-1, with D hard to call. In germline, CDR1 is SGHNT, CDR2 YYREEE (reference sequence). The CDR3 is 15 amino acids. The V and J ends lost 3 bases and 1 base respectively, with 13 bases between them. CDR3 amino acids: CASSSPWSPNTEAFF. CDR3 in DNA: TGTGCCAGCAGCTCCCCCTGGAGCCCGAACACTGAAGCTTTCTTT. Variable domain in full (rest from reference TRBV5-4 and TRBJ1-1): ETGVTQSPTHLIKTRGQQVTLRCSSQSGHNTVSWYQQALGQGPQFIFQYYREEENGRGNFPPRFSGLQFPNYSSELNVNALELDDSALYLCASSSPWSPNTEAFFGQGTRLTVV.

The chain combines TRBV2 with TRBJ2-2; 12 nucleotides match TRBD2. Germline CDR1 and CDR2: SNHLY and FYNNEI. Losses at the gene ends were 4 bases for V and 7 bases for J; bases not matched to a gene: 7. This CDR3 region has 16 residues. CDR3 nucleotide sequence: TGTGCCAGCAGTGTGCTAGCGGGAGGGCCGGGCGGGGAGCTGTTTTTT. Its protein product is CASSVLAGGPGGELFF.

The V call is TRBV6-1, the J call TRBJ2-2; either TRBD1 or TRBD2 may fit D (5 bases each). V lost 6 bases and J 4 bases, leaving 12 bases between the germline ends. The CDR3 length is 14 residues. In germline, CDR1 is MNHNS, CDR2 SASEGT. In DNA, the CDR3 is TGTGCCAGCAGGAGGGACGGACTCACCGGGGAGCTGTTTTTT. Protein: CASRRDGLTGELFF.

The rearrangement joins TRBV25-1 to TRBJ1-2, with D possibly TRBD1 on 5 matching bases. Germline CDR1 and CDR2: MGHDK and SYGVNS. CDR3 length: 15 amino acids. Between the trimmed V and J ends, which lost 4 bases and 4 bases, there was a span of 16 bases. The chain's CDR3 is CASSGGPGDLYGYTF. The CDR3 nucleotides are TGTGCCAGCAGTGGGGGACCCGGGGATCTCTATGGCTACACCTTC.

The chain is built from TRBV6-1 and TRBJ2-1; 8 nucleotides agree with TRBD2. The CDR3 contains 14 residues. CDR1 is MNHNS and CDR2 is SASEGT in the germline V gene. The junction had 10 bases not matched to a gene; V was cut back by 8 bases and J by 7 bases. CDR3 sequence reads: CASRGSGSWNEQFF. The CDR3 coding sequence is TGTGCCAGCCGAGGGAGCGGGAGTTGGAATGAGCAGTTCTTC.

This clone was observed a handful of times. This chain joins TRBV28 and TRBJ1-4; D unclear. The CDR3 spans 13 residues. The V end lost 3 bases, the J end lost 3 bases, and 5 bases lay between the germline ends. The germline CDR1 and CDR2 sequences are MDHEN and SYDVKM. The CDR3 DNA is TGTGCCAGCAGTTTCCTAGCTAATGAAAAACTGTTTTTT. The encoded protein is CASSFLANEKLFF.

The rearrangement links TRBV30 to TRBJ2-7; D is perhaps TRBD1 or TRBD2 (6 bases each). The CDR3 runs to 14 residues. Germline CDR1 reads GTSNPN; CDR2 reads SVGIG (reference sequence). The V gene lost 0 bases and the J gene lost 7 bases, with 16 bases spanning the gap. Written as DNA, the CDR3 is TGTGCCTGGAGTGTAGGGGGAGGAAGAGGGGAGCAGTACTTC. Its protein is CAWSVGGGRGEQYF.

The DNA for the CDR3 is TGTGCCAGCAGTACCAGGGGACCGAACACCGGGGAGCTGTTTTTT. Translated: CASSTRGPNTGELFF. This sequence joins TRBV21-1 and TRBJ2-2; TRBD1 is the table's D call, not checked against the DNA. TRBV21-1 is tagged as a pseudogene. The CDR3 consists of 15 residues.

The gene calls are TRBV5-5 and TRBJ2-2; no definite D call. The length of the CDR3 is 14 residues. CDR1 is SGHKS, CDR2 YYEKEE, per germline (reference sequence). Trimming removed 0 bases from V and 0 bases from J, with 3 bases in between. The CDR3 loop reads CASSLGANTGELFF. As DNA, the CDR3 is TGTGCCAGCAGCTTGGGGGCGAACACCGGGGAGCTGTTTTTT.

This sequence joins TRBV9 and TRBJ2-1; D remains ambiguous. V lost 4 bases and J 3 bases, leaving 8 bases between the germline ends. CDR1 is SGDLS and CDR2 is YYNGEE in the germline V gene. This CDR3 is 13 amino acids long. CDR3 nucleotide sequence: TGTGCCAGCAGCACCCTTGACTACAATGAGCAGTTCTTC. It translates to CASSTLDYNEQFF.

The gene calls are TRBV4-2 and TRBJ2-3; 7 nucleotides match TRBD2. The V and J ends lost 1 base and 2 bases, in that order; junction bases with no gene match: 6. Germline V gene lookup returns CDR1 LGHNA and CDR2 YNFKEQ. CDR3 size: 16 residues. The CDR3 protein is CASSQATSEPTDTQYF. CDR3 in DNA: TGTGCCAGCAGCCAAGCCACTAGCGAACCCACAGATACGCAGTATTTT.